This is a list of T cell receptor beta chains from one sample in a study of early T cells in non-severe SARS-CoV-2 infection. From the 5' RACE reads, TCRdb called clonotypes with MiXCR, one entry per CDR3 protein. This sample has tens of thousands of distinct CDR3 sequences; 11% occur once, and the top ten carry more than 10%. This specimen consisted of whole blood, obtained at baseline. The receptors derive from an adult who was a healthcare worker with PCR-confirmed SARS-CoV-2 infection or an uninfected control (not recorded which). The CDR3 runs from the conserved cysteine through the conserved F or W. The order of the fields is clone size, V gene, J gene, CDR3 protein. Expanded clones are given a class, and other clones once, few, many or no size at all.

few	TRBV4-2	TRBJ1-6	CASSQELRQDNSPLHF
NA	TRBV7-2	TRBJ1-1	CASSLGGQGRAFF
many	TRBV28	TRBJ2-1	CASSLLRETSSYNEQFF
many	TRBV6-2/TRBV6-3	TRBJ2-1	CASSLPRTENEQFF
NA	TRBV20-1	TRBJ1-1	CSAPDRSNEAFF
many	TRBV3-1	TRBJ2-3	CASSPRMGRTDTQYF
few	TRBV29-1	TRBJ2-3	CSVENGQALQYF
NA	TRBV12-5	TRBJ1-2	CASGLSRLKGTLPAYGYTF
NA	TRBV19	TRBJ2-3	CASERGGANTQYF
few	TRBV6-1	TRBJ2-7	CASSLDFLMGEQYF
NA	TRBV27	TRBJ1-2	CASSFSTGGGYTF
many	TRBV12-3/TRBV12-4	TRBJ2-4	CASSPVRLLNIQYF
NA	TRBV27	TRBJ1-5	CASSYRGNQPQHF
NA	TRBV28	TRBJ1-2	CASSLVPRGNGYTF
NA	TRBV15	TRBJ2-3	CATSTETRPDTQYF
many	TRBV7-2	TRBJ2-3	CASSLDSGTLTQYF
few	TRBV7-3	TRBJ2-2	CASSVTGYTGELFF
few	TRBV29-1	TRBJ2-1	CSVGTGPVRLEQFF
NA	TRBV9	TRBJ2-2	CASSAASGGTGELFF
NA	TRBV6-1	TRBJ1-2	CASIRGRNDYGYTF
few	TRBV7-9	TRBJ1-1	CASSATGAAAAEAFF
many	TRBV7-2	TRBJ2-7	CASSLGWPGGYEQYF
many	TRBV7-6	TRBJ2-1	CASSSPPGHPSNEQFF